This is a list of T cell receptor beta chains from one sample in a study of blood T cell repertoires in COVID-19. The method was immunoSEQ multiplex PCR; TCRdb's version includes in-frame clones alone and lacks a portion of them. Of 80,000 to 90,000 clones listed, 85% to 90% are singletons. Sequences were obtained from peripheral blood. All receptors derive from a woman aged 65 to 85 with acute or convalescent COVID-19. The CDR3 runs from the conserved cysteine through the conserved F or W.

>TRBV7-9|14
CASRETGGHEKLFF
>TRBV5-1|15
CASSPGSLATGELFF
>TRBV6-6|16
CASSFNPGTGGSEAFF
>TRBV9|15
CASSVTGQPIGGYTF
>TRBV2|17
CASSDTKGAGRTDTQYF
>TRBV7-9|13
CASSLDSQETQYF
>TRBV19|15
CASSIGSAGSYGYTF
>TRBV7-8|12
CASSLARDTIYF
>TRBV29-1|15
CGIASGRAHTGELFF
>TRBV25-1|15
CASSEWGTNTDTQYF
>TRBV12-3/TRBV12-4|13
CASSPNRVKPLFF
>TRBV3-1/TRBV3-2|15
CASSQGTGENTEAFF
>TRBV15|20
CATSRDNAQGGSQLKNIQYF
>TRBV27|15
CASSFFGTGGTEAFF
>TRBV7-9|14
CASSPGQGREKLFF
>TRBV5-6|14
CASRPGLYNSPLHF
>TRBV30|12
CAWKVGGETQYF
>TRBV5-1|13
CASSLGGYNEQFF
>TRBV6-2/TRBV6-3|12
CASSQILGPQHF
>TRBV3-1/TRBV3-2|15
CASSRTSGGGGELFF
>TRBV4-2|17
CASSQYADTLSGNTIYF
>TRBV7-9|14
CASSLADSADTQYF
>TRBV19|15
CASSPQRGGGETQYF
>TRBV12-3/TRBV12-4|13
CASSFRGQRGYTF
>TRBV11-2|14
CASSSGLVYNEQFF
>TRBV18|17
CASSPRTGVDSGNTIYF
>TRBV2|12
CASRTGRTEAFF
>TRBV20-1|11
CSASIKETQYF
>TRBV6-2/TRBV6-3|15
CASSDRQGRTGELFF
>TRBV11-2|16
CASSLVGHPEKETQYF
>TRBV4-1|14
CASSPSSGANVLTF
>TRBV5-1|17
CASSLGGQSRTATEAFF
>TRBV7-2|15
CASSLRTTGVGGYTF
>TRBV6-2/TRBV6-3|21
CASSYSPVLGGRSANTGELFF
>TRBV3-1/TRBV3-2|14
CASSQPGSGNTIYF
>TRBV5-6|14
CASSLPTRTDTQYF
>TRBV5-1|15
CASSLRGDSNQPQHF